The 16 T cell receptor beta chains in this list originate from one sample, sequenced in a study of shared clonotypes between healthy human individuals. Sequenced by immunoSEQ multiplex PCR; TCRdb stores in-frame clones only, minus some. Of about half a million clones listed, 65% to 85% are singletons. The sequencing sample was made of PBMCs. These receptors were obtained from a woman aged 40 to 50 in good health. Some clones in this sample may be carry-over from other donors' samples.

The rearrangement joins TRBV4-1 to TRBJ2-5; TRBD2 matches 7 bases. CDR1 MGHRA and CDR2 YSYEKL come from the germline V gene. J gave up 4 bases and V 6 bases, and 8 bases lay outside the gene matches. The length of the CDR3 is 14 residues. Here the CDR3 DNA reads TGCGCCAGCAGTGGGAGGGCAGGGTTAGAGACCCAGTACTTC. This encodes CASSGRAGLETQYF.

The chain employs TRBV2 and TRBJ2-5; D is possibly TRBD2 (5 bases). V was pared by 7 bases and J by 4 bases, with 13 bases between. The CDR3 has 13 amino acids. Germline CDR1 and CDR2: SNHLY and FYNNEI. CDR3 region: CASKSEAAETQYF. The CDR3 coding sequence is TGTGCCAGCAAGTCGGAGGCTGCAGAGACCCAGTACTTC.

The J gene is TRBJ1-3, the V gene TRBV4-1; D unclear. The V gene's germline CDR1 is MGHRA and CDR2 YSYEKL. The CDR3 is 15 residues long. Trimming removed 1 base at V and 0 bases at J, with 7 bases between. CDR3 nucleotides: TGCGCCAGCAGCCAAGCCCCCAGCTCTGGAAACACCATATATTTT. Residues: CASSQAPSSGNTIYF.

DNA for the CDR3: TGTGCCAGCTCACCGGGTAGTGGGGAACGCGATACGCAGTATTTT. This encodes CASSPGSGERDTQYF. This chain uses TRBV18 with TRBJ2-3; D gene uncertain. This CDR3 has 15 residues. Trimming cost V 3 bases and J 6 bases, with 16 bases left between them. CDR1 and CDR2 from the germline V gene are KGHSH and LQKENI.

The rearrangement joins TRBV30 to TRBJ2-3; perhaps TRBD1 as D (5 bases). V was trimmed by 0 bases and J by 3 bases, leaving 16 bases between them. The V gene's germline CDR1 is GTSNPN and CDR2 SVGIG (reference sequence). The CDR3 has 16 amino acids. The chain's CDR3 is CAWSVMQGGLTDTQYF. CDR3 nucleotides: TGTGCCTGGAGTGTAATGCAGGGTGGTCTGACAGATACGCAGTATTTT.

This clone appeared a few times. CDR3 nucleotides: TGTGCCAGCAGCTTACAAAGACGCAACTATGGCTACACCTTC. This gives the protein CASSLQRRNYGYTF. The chain combines TRBV7-2 with TRBJ1-2; D call uncertain. The germline CDR1 and CDR2 sequences are SGHTA and FQGNSA. The CDR3 has 14 amino acids. The germline V and J ends were trimmed by 2 bases and 2 bases, with 9 bases remaining between them.

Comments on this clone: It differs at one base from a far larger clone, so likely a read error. The CDR3 spells CASSSPGQGWGEQFF. The CDR3 DNA reads TGTGCCAGCAGCAGTCCGGGGCAGGGGTGGGGTGAGCAGTTCTTC. The V and J genes are TRBV5-6 and TRBJ2-1; tentatively, D is TRBD1 (6 bases). V lost 4 bases and J 9 bases, leaving 20 bases between the germline ends. This CDR3 is built from 15 residues. Germline V gene lookup returns CDR1 SGHDT and CDR2 YYEEEE.

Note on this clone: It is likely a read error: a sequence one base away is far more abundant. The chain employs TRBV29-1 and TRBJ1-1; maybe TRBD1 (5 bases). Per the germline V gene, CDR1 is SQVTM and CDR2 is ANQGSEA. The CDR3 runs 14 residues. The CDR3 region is CGVLGWGSDTEAFF. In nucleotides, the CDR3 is TGCGGCGTCCTCGGGTGGGGGTCGGACACTGAAGCTTTCTTT.

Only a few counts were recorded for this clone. Here the CDR3 reads CASSLGQKPNYGYTF. The DNA of the CDR3 is TGCGCCAGCAGTTTAGGACAAAAACCCAACTATGGCTACACCTTC. The V gene is TRBV5-1, the J gene TRBJ1-2; possible D gene TRBD1, 5 bases. The length of the CDR3 is 15 residues. CDR1 and CDR2 (germline): SGHRS, YFSETQ. V shed 5 bases and J shed 2 bases, with 16 bases lying between them.

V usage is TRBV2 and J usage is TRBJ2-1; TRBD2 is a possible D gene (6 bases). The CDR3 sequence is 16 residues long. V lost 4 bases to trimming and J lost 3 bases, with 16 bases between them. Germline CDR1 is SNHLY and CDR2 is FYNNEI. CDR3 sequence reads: CASSVNGLAIYNEQFF. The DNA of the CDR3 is TGTGCCAGCAGTGTTAATGGGCTAGCGATCTACAATGAGCAGTTCTTC. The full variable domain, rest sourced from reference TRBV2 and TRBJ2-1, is EPEVTQTPSHQVTQMGQEVILRCVPISNHLYFYWYRQILGQKVEFLVSFYNNEISEKSEIFDDQFSVERPDGSNFTLKIRSTKLEDSAMYFCASSVNGLAIYNEQFFGPGTRLTVL.

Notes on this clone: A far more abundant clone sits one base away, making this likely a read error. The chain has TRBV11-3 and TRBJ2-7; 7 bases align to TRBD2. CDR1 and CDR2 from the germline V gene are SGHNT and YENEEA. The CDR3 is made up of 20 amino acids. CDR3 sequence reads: CTSSLGSSGPGGWVRYEQYF. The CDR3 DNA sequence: TGTACCAGCAGCTTAGGAAGCAGCGGCCCGGGGGGATGGGTCCGCTACGAGCAGTACTTC. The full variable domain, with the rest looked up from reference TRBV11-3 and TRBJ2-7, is EAGVVQSPRYKIIEKKQPVAFWCNPISGHNTLYWYLQNLGQGPELLIRYENEEAVDDSQLPKDRFSAERLKGVDSTLKIQPAELGDSAVYLCTSSLGSSGPGGWVRYEQYFGPGTRLTVT.

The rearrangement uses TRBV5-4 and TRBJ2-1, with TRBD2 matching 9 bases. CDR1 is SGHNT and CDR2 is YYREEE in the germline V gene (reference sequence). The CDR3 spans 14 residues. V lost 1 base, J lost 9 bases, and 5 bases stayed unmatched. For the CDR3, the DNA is TGTGCCAGCAGCTTGACCGGGACTAGCCGTGAGCAGTTCTTC. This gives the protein CASSLTGTSREQFF.

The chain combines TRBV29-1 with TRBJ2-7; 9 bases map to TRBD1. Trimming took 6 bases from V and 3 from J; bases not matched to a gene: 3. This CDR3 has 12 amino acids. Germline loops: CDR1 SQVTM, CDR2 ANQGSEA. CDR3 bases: TGCAGCGTGCCGGGACAGGGCTACGAGCAGTACTTC. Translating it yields CSVPGQGYEQYF.

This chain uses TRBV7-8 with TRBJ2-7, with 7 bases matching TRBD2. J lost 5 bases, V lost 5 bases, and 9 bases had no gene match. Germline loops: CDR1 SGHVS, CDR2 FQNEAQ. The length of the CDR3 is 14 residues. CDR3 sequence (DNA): TGTGCCAGCAGCCCCTGGGGAGGGCCGAACGAGCAGTACTTC. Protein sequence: CASSPWGGPNEQYF. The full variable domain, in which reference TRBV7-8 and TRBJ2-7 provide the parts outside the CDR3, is GAGVSQSPRYKVAKRGQDVALRCDPISGHVSLFWYQQALGQGPEFLTYFQNEAQLDKSGLPSDRFFAERPEGSVSTLKIQRTQQEDSAVYLCASSPWGGPNEQYFGPGTRLTVT.

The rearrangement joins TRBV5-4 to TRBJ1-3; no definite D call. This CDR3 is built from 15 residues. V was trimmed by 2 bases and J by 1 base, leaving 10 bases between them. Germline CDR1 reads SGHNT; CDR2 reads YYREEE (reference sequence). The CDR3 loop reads CASSFGVGSGNTIYF. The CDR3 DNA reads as TGTGCCAGCAGCTTCGGGGTAGGGTCTGGAAACACCATATATTTT.

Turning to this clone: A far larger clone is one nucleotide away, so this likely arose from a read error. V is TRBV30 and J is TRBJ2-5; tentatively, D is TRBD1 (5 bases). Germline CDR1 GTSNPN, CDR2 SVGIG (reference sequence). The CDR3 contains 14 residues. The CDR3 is CAWSRQIYQETRYF. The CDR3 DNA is TGTGCCTGGAGCCGACAGATCTACCAAGAGACCCGGTACTTC.